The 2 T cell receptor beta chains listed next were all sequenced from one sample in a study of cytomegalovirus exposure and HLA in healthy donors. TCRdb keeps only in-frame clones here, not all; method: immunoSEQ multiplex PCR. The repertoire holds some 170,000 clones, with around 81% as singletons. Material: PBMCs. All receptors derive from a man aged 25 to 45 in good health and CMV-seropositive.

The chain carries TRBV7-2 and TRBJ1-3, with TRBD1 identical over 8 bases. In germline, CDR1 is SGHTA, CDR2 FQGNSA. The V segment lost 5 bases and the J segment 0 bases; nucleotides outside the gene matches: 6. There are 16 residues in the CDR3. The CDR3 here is CASSTGGRVSGNTIYF. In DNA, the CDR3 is TGTGCCAGCAGCACAGGGGGTAGGGTCTCTGGAAACACCATATATTTT.

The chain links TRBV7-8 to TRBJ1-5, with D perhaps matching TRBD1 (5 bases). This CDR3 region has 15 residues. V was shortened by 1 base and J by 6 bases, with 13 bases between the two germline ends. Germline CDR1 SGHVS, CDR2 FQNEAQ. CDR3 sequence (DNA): TGTGCCAGCAGCTTAGTTGGAGGGGAGGGTCAGCCCCAGCATTTT. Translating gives CASSLVGGEGQPQHF.